These T cell receptor beta chains were read from a single sample in a study of cytomegalovirus exposure and HLA in healthy donors. Some clones are missing from TCRdb's copy, which holds only in-frame ones; the method was immunoSEQ multiplex PCR. The sample has 180,000 or so clones, around 80% seen once. The specimen was PBMCs. The receptor source for this set is a man aged 35-49 years in good health and CMV-seronegative. Both conserved end residues are part of each CDR3. D genes are given only for firm matches. Expanded clones are given a class, and other clones once, few, many or no size at all.

clone size	D gene	V gene	J gene	CDR3 length	CDR3 protein	CDR3 DNA
NA	NA	TRBV4-1	TRBJ1-4	15	CASSQDRAPNEKLFF	TGCGCCAGCAGCCAAGATCGCGCACCTAATGAAAAACTGTTTTTT
NA	TRBD1	TRBV5-1	TRBJ1-2	13	CASSRQGSYGYTF	TGCGCCAGCAGTCGACAGGGTTCCTATGGCTACACCTTC
NA	NA	TRBV30	TRBJ1-1	13	CAWSTAASTEAFF	TGTGCCTGGAGTACCGCGGCGTCTACGGAAGCTTTCTTT
NA	TRBD1	TRBV6-6	TRBJ1-2	15	CASSLTGGAGYGYTF	TGTGCCAGCAGTCTGACAGGGGGCGCGGGCTATGGCTACACCTTC
NA	NA	TRBV21-1	TRBJ2-4	16	CASSTQGEPTKNIQYF	TGTGCCAGCAGCACACAGGGAGAACCGACCAAAAACATTCAGTACTTC
NA	NA	TRBV4-3	TRBJ2-7	15	CASSQGKGAAYEQYF	TGCGCCAGCAGCCAAGGGAAAGGGGCAGCCTACGAGCAGTACTTC
NA	NA	TRBV7-2	TRBJ1-1	14	CASSLLRQTAEAFF	TGTGCCAGCAGCTTATTACGACAGACTGCTGAAGCTTTCTTT
NA	TRBD2	TRBV15	TRBJ2-5	16	CATSIGGSGHQETQYF	TGTGCCACCAGCATAGGCGGTAGCGGGCACCAAGAGACCCAGTACTTC
NA	NA	TRBV6-6	TRBJ2-1	14	CASAGGSTYNEQFF	TGTGCCAGCGCAGGGGGGTCCACCTACAATGAGCAGTTCTTC
few	TRBD2	TRBV6-1	TRBJ2-2	14	CASRASGRAGELFF	TGTGCCAGCAGGGCTAGCGGGAGAGCCGGGGAGCTGTTTTTT
NA	TRBD1	TRBV13	TRBJ1-2	15	CASSLSRGRGYGYTF	TGTGCCAGCAGCTTAAGTAGGGGGCGAGGCTATGGCTACACCTTC